By sample share, the clone carrying this T cell receptor (beta chain) is medium-sized. Using RNA template, CDR3s of TCR alpha and beta were amplified with iRepertoire arm-PCR. One entry per CDR3 protein, called by TCRdb with MiXCR from the multiplex PCR reads. The sample lists about 9,200 distinct CDR3 sequences; roughly 53% were seen once. Trimming took off 5 bases at V and 4 bases at J, with 9 bases between the two ends. The CDR3 totals 12 residues. Germline CDR1 and CDR2: SEHNR and FQNEAQ (reference sequence). This entry comes from a study of glioma-infiltrating T cells. This chain links TRBV7-9 with TRBJ2-7; weak D call: TRBD2 (5 bases). Sequencing was done on a sample of glioma tissue, nonneoplastic brain tissue, or PBMCs (not recorded which). The TCR was taken from a human donor with low-grade glioma or glioblastoma, undergoing nonglioma brain surgery, or in good health (not recorded which). The CDR3 sequence is CASSPTGYEQYF. DNA for the CDR3: TGTGCCAGCAGCCCAACGGGATACGAGCAGTACTTC.